This passage covers 17 T cell receptor beta chains from one sample sequenced in a study of blood T cell dynamics during melanoma immunotherapy. Time point defined: pre-treatment baseline. The protocol was immunoSEQ multiplex PCR, while the TCRdb copy is restricted to in-frame clones and leaves out a portion. This sample has approximately 25,000 clones; around 88% occur once, and the top ten carry around 4.2%. Sample: blood, taken from a patient treated with checkpoint blockade. The origin of the receptors is a human donor with melanoma.

V and J are TRBV5-4 and TRBJ2-1; 10 positions agree with TRBD1. V lost 4 bases and J lost 9; bases outside the gene matches: 10. Germline values: CDR1 SGHNT, CDR2 YYREEE (reference sequence). The CDR3 contains 15 residues. CDR3: CASSPGQGGFSEQFF. In nucleotides, the CDR3 is TGTGCCAGCAGCCCCGGACAGGGGGGCTTCAGTGAGCAGTTCTTC.

The J gene is TRBJ1-5, the V gene TRBV12-5, with 7 bases matching TRBD1. The V segment lost 1 base and the J segment 7 bases; nucleotides outside the gene matches: 1. The CDR3 has 13 amino acids. CDR1 LGHNT and CDR2 FRNRAP come from the germline V gene. DNA of the CDR3: TGTGCTAGTGGTTTGGGACAGGGCCAGCCCCAGCATTTT. The encoded protein is CASGLGQGQPQHF.

The rearrangement uses TRBV7-6 and TRBJ2-7, with TRBD1 matching over 8 bases. The J segment lost 1 base and the V segment lost 6 bases, leaving 8 bases of the junction unmatched. There are 15 residues in the CDR3. CDR1 and CDR2 from the germline V gene are SGHVS and FNYEAQ. This CDR3 reads CASSPIRDRSYEQYF. The CDR3, as DNA: TGTGCCAGCAGTCCTATTCGGGACAGGTCCTACGAGCAGTACTTC.

V gene TRBV7-6 combines with J gene TRBJ1-3; D is uncertain. Per the germline V gene, CDR1 is SGHVS and CDR2 is FNYEAQ. CDR3 length: 15 amino acids. The ends were cut back, 1 base at V and 0 bases at J, with 7 bases in the middle. This CDR3 reads CASSLGRISGNTIYF. The CDR3 DNA reads as TGTGCCAGCAGCTTAGGTAGAATCTCTGGAAACACCATATATTTT.

The count of this clone is one. The chain employs TRBV7-2 and TRBJ2-2; 7 bases align to TRBD1. V shed 5 bases and J 6 bases; nucleotides not matched to a gene: 6. Germline lookup yields CDR1 SGHTA and CDR2 FQGNSA. There are 14 residues in the CDR3. The DNA for the CDR3 is TGTGCCAGCAGCGCGACAGGGTTGGCCGGGGAGCTGTTTTTT. This sequence encodes CASSATGLAGELFF.

The chain is built from TRBV5-4 and TRBJ2-7, with a tentative D call TRBD2 (5 bases). CDR1 SGHNT and CDR2 YYREEE come from the germline V gene (reference sequence). The CDR3 runs to 15 residues. Trimming left V 0 bases short and J 2 bases short, with 12 bases between. The CDR3 nucleotides are TGTGCCAGCAGCTTGGAGCTAGCTGTAACCTACGAGCAGTACTTC. Protein product: CASSLELAVTYEQYF.

The genes are TRBV11-1 and TRBJ2-7, with a possible D match to TRBD1 (5 bases). V shed 4 bases and J shed 7 bases, with 14 bases lying between them. Germline values: CDR1 SGHAT, CDR2 FQDESV (reference sequence). CDR3 length equals 13 residues. The CDR3 region is CASSSTRVGEQYF. In nucleotides, the CDR3 is TGTGCCAGCAGCTCAACCAGGGTGGGGGAGCAGTACTTC.

This clone was seen only a few times. This rearrangement joins TRBV9 to TRBJ1-5; unclear D gene. V gave up 3 bases and J gave up 2 bases, with 12 bases separating them. Germline V gives CDR1 SGDLS, CDR2 YYNGEE. The CDR3 runs to 15 residues. CDR3 in amino acids: CASSGLPRGNQPQHF. CDR3 nucleotide sequence: TGTGCCAGCAGCGGGTTGCCTCGGGGCAATCAGCCCCAGCATTTT.

CDR3 sequence (DNA): TGTGCCAGCAGCCCCCCGGGACTAGGGCGGAATGAGCAGTTCTTC. Amino acids: CASSPPGLGRNEQFF. The V gene is TRBV27, the J gene TRBJ2-1, with 8 bases that match TRBD2. This CDR3 has 15 amino acids. Germline CDR1 reads MNHEY; CDR2 reads SMNVEV (reference sequence). The ends lost 6 bases at V and 7 bases at J; junction bases unmatched: 11.

This chain connects TRBV5-1 to TRBJ1-1, with D uncertain. Between the trimmed V and J ends, which lost 1 base and 1 base, there was a span of 11 bases. The CDR3 has 15 residues. The germline V gene has CDR1 SGHRS and CDR2 YFSETQ. The CDR3 reads CASSLWQIKNTEAFF. CDR3 DNA: TGCGCCAGCAGCTTGTGGCAGATTAAGAACACTGAAGCTTTCTTT.

A few counts support this clone. The chain uses TRBV7-2 and TRBJ1-1; a weak D match, TRBD1 (6 bases). The ends were cut back, 0 bases at V and 0 bases at J, with 17 bases in the middle. The CDR3 consists of 18 residues. Germline CDR1 and CDR2: SGHTA and FQGNSA. In DNA, the CDR3 is TGTGCCAGCAGCTTAGCGGTCGGGGGCGGCCTTATGAACACTGAAGCTTTCTTT. It is translated as CASSLAVGGGLMNTEAFF.

The rearrangement links TRBV19 to TRBJ2-3, with D unresolved. CDR1 and CDR2 (germline): LNHDA, SQIVND (reference sequence). Trimming took off 0 bases at V and 2 bases at J, with 6 bases between the two ends. CDR3 length equals 14 residues. The CDR3 DNA reads TGTGCCAGTAGTATAGACCATAACACAGATACGCAGTATTTT. It is translated as CASSIDHNTDTQYF.

For the CDR3, the DNA is TGTGCCAGCAGCGTAGATTGGGCAGAAGAGACCCAGTACTTC. It specifies CASSVDWAEETQYF. The chain carries TRBV9 and TRBJ2-5; D remains unclear. The germline CDR1 and CDR2 sequences are SGDLS and YYNGEE. CDR3 length: 14 residues. Trimming left V 0 bases short and J 3 bases short, with 9 bases between.

The chain combines TRBV10-3 with TRBJ2-2, with D hard to call. V was cut by 4 bases and J by 1 base, with 7 bases left in between. The CDR3 is 14 residues long. In germline, CDR1 is ENHRY, CDR2 SYGVKD. CDR3 bases: TGTGCCATCAGTGTTACCGGGAACACCGGGGAGCTGTTTTTT. It yields the protein CAISVTGNTGELFF.

V is TRBV28 and J is TRBJ2-5, with D perhaps matching TRBD1 (5 bases). The CDR3 is 11 amino acids. Between the trimmed V and J ends, which lost 2 bases and 7 bases, there was a span of 5 bases. Germline loops: CDR1 MDHEN, CDR2 SYDVKM. The CDR3 here is CASSLRGTQYF. CDR3 sequence (DNA): TGTGCCAGCAGTTTAAGGGGGACCCAGTACTTC. Filled out from reference TRBV28 and TRBJ2-5, the complete variable domain reads DVKVTQSSRYLVKRTGEKVFLECVQDMDHENMFWYRQDPGLGLRLIYFSYDVKMKEKGDIPEGYSVSREKKERFSLILESASTNQTSMYLCASSLRGTQYFGPGTRLLVL.

This chain uses TRBV7-9 with TRBJ2-3; possibly TRBD2 for D (6 bases). The CDR3 spans 15 residues. The V gene lost 1 base and the J gene lost 2 bases, with 10 bases spanning the gap. The germline CDR1 and CDR2 sequences are SEHNR and FQNEAQ (reference sequence). CDR3 in DNA: TGTGCCAGCAGCTTAGGGAGGGGTTTCACAGATACGCAGTATTTT. Translation: CASSLGRGFTDTQYF.

The chain joins TRBV28 to TRBJ1-2; D gene ambiguous. Per germline, CDR1 MDHEN and CDR2 SYDVKM. The CDR3 sequence is 11 residues long. The V end was cut by 3 bases, the J end by 8 bases, with 7 bases between. CDR3 amino acids: CASSFIGGYTF. The CDR3 nucleotides are TGTGCCAGCAGTTTTATAGGCGGCTACACCTTC.